This record covers a single TCR beta chain. Its matching antigen is unknown. This record belongs to a study of T cells in Graves' hyperthyroidism and ophthalmopathy. V gave up 7 bases and J gave up 5 bases, with 21 bases separating them. The CDR3 loop spans 15 amino acids. In germline, CDR1 is SGDLS, CDR2 YYNGEE. Recently diagnosed hyperthyroidism of less than 2 months' duration affected patients aged 18 to 65. Pregnant or lactating patients were excluded, as were those with uncontrolled infection or other autoimmune disease. Study-wide results and caveats: Classification by a 13 V-J model distinguished ophthalmopathy from stable hyperthyroidism. Peripheral blood also featured most of the thyroid clonotypes expanded above 0.001.

Amplified regions were TCR beta CDR3 sequences from RNA transcripts. The TCR CDR3 was amplified in a first-round RT-PCR using the HTBI primer set. Using its own MiXCR run on the multiplex PCR reads, TCRdb lists one record per CDR3 protein. Of under 400,000 distinct CDR3 sequences in the sample, around a fifth were seen once. What was sequenced was blood. The chain employs TRBV9 and TRBJ1-1; possibly TRBD1 for D (6 bases). The receptor comes from a woman aged 45 to 65 with Graves' hyperthyroidism. The CDR3 sequence is CASPKSGGGRTEAFF. For the CDR3, the DNA is TGTGCCAGCCCCAAGAGCGGGGGCGGGAGAACTGAAGCTTTCTTT.